The rows below give T cell receptor beta chains drawn from one sample of a study of Graves' ophthalmopathy and Graves' hyperthyroidism. TCRdb recomputed calls from the multiplex PCR reads with MiXCR, one row per CDR3 protein. The data contain fewer than 350,000 distinct CDR3 sequences, under 20% of them singletons. The sample comprised peripheral blood. The receptors derive from an adult man with Graves' ophthalmopathy. Both conserved end residues are part of each CDR3. A D gene is named only where the DNA matches it firmly. Clone size is given for some rows only: seen once, a few or many times, or a class if the clone is expanded.

clone_size: many; v_call: TRBV7-2; j_call: TRBJ2-2; d_call: TRBD2; cdr3_nt: TGTGCCAGCACCAATAGCGGGAGCGGCACCGGGGAGCTGTTTTTT; cdr3_aa: CASTNSGSGTGELFF
clone_size: many; v_call: TRBV12-3/TRBV12-4; j_call: TRBJ1-1; d_call: NA; cdr3_nt: TGTGCCAGCAGTTTTGGCAGCCGGCGGACTGAAGCTTTCTTT; cdr3_aa: CASSFGSRRTEAFF
clone_size: many; v_call: TRBV7-9; j_call: TRBJ1-2; d_call: NA; cdr3_nt: TGTGCCAGCAGCAGAGTTGGGGGGTTAAACTATGGCTACACCTTC; cdr3_aa: CASSRVGGLNYGYTF
clone_size: many; v_call: TRBV6-2/TRBV6-3; j_call: TRBJ1-5; d_call: NA; cdr3_nt: TGTGCCAGCAGTTACTGGCCAGGGGCTCAGCCCCAGCATTTT; cdr3_aa: CASSYWPGAQPQHF
clone_size: many; v_call: TRBV29-1; j_call: TRBJ2-5; d_call: TRBD2; cdr3_nt: TGCAGCGTTGAGAGGGGCGGGAGTCCCACAGAGACCCAGTACTTC; cdr3_aa: CSVERGGSPTETQYF
clone_size: many; v_call: TRBV6-5; j_call: TRBJ2-7; d_call: TRBD2; cdr3_nt: TGTGCCAGCAGTTCCCCCGCTAGCGGGTCCTCCTACGAGCAGTACTTC; cdr3_aa: CASSSPASGSSYEQYF
clone_size: many; v_call: TRBV28; j_call: TRBJ2-7; d_call: NA; cdr3_nt: TGTGCCAGCACACCCATGGGGGCTGACGAGCAGTACTTC; cdr3_aa: CASTPMGADEQYF
clone_size: NA; v_call: TRBV12-3/TRBV12-4; j_call: TRBJ1-1; d_call: NA; cdr3_nt: TGTGCCAGCACCTGGACGGGGGCAGGGAAAGCTTTCTTT; cdr3_aa: CASTWTGAGKAFF
clone_size: many; v_call: TRBV30; j_call: TRBJ2-7; d_call: NA; cdr3_nt: TGTGCCTGGAGGCAACCCTACGAGCAGTACTTC; cdr3_aa: CAWRQPYEQYF
clone_size: many; v_call: TRBV28; j_call: TRBJ2-2; d_call: TRBD1; cdr3_nt: TGTGCCAGCAAGGGACAGGGTACGAAGAACACCGGGGAGCTGTTTTTT; cdr3_aa: CASKGQGTKNTGELFF
clone_size: few; v_call: TRBV28; j_call: TRBJ2-7; d_call: NA; cdr3_nt: TGTGCCAGCAGTTTGGGCAACACCTACGAGCAGTACTTC; cdr3_aa: CASSLGNTYEQYF
clone_size: many; v_call: TRBV10-1; j_call: TRBJ1-3; d_call: NA; cdr3_nt: TGCGCCAGCACCCCTAAGGGAAACTCTGGAAACACCATATATTTT; cdr3_aa: CASTPKGNSGNTIYF
clone_size: many; v_call: TRBV11-2; j_call: TRBJ2-5; d_call: NA; cdr3_nt: TGTGCCAGCCGGGGGTTGGTTCAAGAGACCCAGTACTTC; cdr3_aa: CASRGLVQETQYF
clone_size: many; v_call: TRBV6-5; j_call: TRBJ1-2; d_call: TRBD1; cdr3_nt: TGTGCCAGCAGTTCCCCGACGACAGGGAACTATGGCTACACCTTC; cdr3_aa: CASSSPTTGNYGYTF
clone_size: NA; v_call: TRBV2; j_call: TRBJ2-7; d_call: TRBD1; cdr3_nt: TGTGCCAGCAGTGAAAGGGCGGGACAGGGGTACGAGCAGTACTTC; cdr3_aa: CASSERAGQGYEQYF
clone_size: many; v_call: TRBV29-1; j_call: TRBJ2-7; d_call: NA; cdr3_nt: TGCAGCGCCACCGAGGACCGCTCCTACGAGCAGTACTTC; cdr3_aa: CSATEDRSYEQYF
clone_size: NA; v_call: TRBV20-1; j_call: TRBJ1-1; d_call: TRBD1; cdr3_nt: TGCAGTGCTAGTATACAGGGGACTGAAGCTTTCTTT; cdr3_aa: CSASIQGTEAFF